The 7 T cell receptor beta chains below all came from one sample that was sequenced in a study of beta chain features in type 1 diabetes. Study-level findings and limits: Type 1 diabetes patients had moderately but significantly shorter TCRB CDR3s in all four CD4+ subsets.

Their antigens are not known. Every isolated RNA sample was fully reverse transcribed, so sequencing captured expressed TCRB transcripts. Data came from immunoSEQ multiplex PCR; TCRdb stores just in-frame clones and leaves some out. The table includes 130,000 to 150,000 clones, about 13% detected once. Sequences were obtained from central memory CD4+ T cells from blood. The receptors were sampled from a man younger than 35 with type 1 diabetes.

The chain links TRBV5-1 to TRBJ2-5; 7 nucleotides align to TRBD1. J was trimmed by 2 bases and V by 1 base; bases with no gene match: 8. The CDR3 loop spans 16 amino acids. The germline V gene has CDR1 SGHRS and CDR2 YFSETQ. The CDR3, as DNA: TGCGCCAGCAGCTTGATCCCTGTCAGGGGGCAAGAGACCCAGTACTTC. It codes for CASSLIPVRGQETQYF.

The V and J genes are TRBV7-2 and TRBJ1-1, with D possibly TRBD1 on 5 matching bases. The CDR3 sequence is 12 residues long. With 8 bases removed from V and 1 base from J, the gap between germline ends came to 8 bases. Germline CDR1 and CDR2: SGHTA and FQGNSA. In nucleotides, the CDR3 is TGTGCCAGCCCGGGGCCGAACACTGAAGCTTTCTTT. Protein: CASPGPNTEAFF. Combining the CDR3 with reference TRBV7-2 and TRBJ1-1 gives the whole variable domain GAGVSQSPSNKVTEKGKDVELRCDPISGHTALYWYRQSLGQGLEFLIYFQGNSAPDKSGLPSDRFSAERTGGSVSTLTIQRTQQEDSAVYLCASPGPNTEAFFGQGTRLTVV.

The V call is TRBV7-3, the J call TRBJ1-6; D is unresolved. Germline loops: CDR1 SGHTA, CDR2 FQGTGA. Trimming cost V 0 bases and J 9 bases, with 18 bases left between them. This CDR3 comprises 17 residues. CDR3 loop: CASSLTTLGSEGSPLHF. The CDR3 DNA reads TGTGCCAGCAGCTTAACGACGCTTGGATCCGAAGGTTCACCCCTCCACTTT.

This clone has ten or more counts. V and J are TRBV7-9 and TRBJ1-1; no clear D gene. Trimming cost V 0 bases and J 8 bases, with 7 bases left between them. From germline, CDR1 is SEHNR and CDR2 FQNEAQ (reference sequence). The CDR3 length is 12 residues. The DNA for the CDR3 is TGTGCCAGCAGCTTAGCCCGTTGGGAAGCTTTCTTT. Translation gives CASSLARWEAFF.

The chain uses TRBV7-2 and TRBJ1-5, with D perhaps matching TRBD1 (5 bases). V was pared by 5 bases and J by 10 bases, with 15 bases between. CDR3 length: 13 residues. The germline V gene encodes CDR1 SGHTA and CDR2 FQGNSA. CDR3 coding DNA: TGTGCCAGCAGCGGGACTCTGGGAGGTCCCCAGCATTTT. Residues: CASSGTLGGPQHF.

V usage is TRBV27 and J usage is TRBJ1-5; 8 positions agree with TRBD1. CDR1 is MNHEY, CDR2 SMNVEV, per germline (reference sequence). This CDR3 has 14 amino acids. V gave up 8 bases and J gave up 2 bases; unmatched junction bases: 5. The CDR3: CASRQGSGNQPQHF. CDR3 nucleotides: TGTGCCAGCCGACAGGGGTCGGGCAATCAGCCCCAGCATTTT.

This chain's CDR3 is CASSPGGLSTDTQYF. DNA for the CDR3: TGCGCCAGCAGCCCCGGGGGACTTAGCACAGATACGCAGTATTTT. The chain uses TRBV4-1 and TRBJ2-3; maybe TRBD2 (6 bases). The CDR3 is 15 residues long. CDR1 is MGHRA, CDR2 YSYEKL, per germline. Trimming removed 4 bases at V and 0 bases at J, with 11 bases between.